The TCR beta chain described here comes from a study of T cell responses to AZD1222 COVID-19 vaccine. TCRdb's copy holds only in-frame clones and misses some; the assay was immunoSEQ multiplex PCR. Of about 140,000 clones in the sample, about 90% were seen once. The CDR3 runs 16 residues. Germline V gives CDR1 SGHVS, CDR2 FQNEAQ. V was clipped by 1 base and J by 5 bases; unmatched bases: 10. General study findings and limits: Reportedly, nearly half of unique spike TCRs recognized epitopes outside B.1.351/B.1.1.7 mutations. Donors were chiefly white British, with a greater number of females, and clonal diversity was perhaps underestimated.

Concerning this clone: Its matching antigen is unknown.

The sample in question was peripheral blood, obtained 28 days after the second dose of the MenACWY control vaccine. The chain is built from TRBV7-8 and TRBJ1-2, with 7 positions matching TRBD1. The receptor was derived from an adult who received the MenACWY meningococcal vaccine as a control. The CDR3 loop reads CASSLEGQLQLYGYTF. CDR3 coding DNA: TGTGCCAGCAGCTTAGAGGGACAGCTTCAACTTTATGGCTACACCTTC.